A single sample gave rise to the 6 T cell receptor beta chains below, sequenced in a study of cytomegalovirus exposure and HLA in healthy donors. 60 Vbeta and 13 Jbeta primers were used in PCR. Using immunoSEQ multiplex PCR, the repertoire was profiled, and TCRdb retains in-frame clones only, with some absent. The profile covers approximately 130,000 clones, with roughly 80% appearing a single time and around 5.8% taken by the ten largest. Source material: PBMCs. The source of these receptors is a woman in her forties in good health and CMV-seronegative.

The CDR3 nucleotides are TGTGCCAGCAGTCTACAGGTCACAGATACGCAGTATTTT. The encoded protein is CASSLQVTDTQYF. The chain employs TRBV28 and TRBJ2-3; a possible D gene is TRBD1 (5 bases). V was pared by 5 bases and J by 2 bases, with 8 bases between. From germline, CDR1 is MDHEN and CDR2 SYDVKM. The CDR3 has 13 residues. Full variable domain (remainder filled in from reference TRBV28 and TRBJ2-3): DVKVTQSSRYLVKRTGEKVFLECVQDMDHENMFWYRQDPGLGLRLIYFSYDVKMKEKGDIPEGYSVSREKKERFSLILESASTNQTSMYLCASSLQVTDTQYFGPGTRLTVL.

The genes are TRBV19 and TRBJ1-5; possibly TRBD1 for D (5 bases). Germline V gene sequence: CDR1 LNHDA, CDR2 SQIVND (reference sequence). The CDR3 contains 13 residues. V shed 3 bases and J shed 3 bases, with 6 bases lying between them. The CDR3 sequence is CASSMGLNQPQHF. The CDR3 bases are TGTGCCAGTAGTATGGGGCTCAATCAGCCCCAGCATTTT.

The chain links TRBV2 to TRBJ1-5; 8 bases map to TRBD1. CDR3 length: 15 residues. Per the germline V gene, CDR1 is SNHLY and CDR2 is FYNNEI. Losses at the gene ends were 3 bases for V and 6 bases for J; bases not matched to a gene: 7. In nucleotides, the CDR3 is TGTGCCAGCAGTGAGGCAGGACAGGGCGGTCAGCCCCAGCATTTT. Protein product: CASSEAGQGGQPQHF. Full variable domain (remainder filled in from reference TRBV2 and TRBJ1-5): EPEVTQTPSHQVTQMGQEVILRCVPISNHLYFYWYRQILGQKVEFLVSFYNNEISEKSEIFDDQFSVERPDGSNFTLKIRSTKLEDSAMYFCASSEAGQGGQPQHFGDGTRLSIL.

CDR3 nucleotide sequence: TGTGCCAGCAGCCAGCTAGCGGGAGACGAGCAGTACTTC. Translating gives CASSQLAGDEQYF. The rearrangement joins TRBV7-9 to TRBJ2-7; 10 bases align to TRBD2. The germline V gene encodes CDR1 SEHNR and CDR2 FQNEAQ (reference sequence). V gave up 5 bases and J gave up 5 bases; unmatched junction bases: 3. The length of the CDR3 is 13 residues.

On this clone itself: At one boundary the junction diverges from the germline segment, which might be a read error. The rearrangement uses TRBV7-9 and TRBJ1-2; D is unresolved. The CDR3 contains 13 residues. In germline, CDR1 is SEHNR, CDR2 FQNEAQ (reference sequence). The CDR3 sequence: CSSSLLPSDGYTF. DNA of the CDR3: TGTTCCAGCAGCTTGCTGCCGAGTGATGGCTACACCTTC.

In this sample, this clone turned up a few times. CDR3 nucleotide sequence: TGCGCCAGCAGCCCGGGACAGGGCTTAGAGACCCAGTACTTC. Its translation: CASSPGQGLETQYF. The J gene is TRBJ2-5, the V gene TRBV5-1; TRBD1 matches at 9 bases. After removal of 4 bases from V and 4 bases from J, the junction contained 5 bases not matched to a gene. Per germline, CDR1 SGHRS and CDR2 YFSETQ. This CDR3 comprises 14 residues.